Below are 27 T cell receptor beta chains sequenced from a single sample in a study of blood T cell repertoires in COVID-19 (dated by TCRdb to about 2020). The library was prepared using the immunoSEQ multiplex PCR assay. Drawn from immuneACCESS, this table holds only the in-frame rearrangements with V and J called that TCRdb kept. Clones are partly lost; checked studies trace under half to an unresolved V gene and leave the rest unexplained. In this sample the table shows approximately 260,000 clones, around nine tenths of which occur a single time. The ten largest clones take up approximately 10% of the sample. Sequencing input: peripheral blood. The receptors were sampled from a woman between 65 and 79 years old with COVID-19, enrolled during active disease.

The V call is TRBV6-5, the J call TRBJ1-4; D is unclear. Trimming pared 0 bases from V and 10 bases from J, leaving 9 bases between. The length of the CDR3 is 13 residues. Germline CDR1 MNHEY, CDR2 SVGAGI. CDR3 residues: CASSYSKAGKLFF. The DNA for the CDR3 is TGTGCCAGCAGTTACTCGAAGGCGGGAAAACTGTTTTTT.

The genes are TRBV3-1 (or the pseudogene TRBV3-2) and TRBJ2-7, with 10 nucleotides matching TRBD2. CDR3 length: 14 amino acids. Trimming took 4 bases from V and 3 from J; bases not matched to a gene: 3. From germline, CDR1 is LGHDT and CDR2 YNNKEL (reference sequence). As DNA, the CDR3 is TGTGCCAGCAGCCTCGCTAGCGGGGGCTACGAGCAGTACTTC. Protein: CASSLASGGYEQYF.

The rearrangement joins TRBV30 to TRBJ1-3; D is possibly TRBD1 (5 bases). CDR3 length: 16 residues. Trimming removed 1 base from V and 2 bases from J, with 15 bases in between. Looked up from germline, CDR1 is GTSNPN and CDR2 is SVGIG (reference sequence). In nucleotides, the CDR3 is TGTGCCTGGAGTGGAACCCCTACAGGAGCTGGAAACACCATATATTTT. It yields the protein CAWSGTPTGAGNTIYF. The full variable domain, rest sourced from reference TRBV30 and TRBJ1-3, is SQTIHQWPATLVQPVGSPLSLECTVEGTSNPNLYWYRQAAGRGLQLLFYSVGIGQISSEVPQNLSASRPQDRQFILSSKKLLLSDSGFYLCAWSGTPTGAGNTIYFGEGSWLTVV.

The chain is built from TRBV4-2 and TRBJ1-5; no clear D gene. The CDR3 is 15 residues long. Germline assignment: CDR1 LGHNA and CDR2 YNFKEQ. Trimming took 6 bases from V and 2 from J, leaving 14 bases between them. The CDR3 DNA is TGTGCCAGCAGTTTCAAGGAGGGCGGCAATCAGCCCCAGCATTTT. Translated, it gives CASSFKEGGNQPQHF.

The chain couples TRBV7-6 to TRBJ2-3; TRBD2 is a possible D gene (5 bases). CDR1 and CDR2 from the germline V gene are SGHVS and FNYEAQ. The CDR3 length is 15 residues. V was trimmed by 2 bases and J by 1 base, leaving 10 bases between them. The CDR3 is CASSLMLAGTDTQYF. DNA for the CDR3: TGTGCCAGCAGCTTAATGCTAGCAGGCACAGATACGCAGTATTTT.

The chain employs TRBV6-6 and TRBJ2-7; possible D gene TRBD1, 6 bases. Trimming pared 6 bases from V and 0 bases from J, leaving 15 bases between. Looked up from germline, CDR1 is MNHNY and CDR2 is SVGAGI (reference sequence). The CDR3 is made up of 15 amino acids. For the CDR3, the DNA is TGTGCCAGCAGAAAGGACAGACTGAGCTCCTACGAGCAGTACTTC. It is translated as CASRKDRLSSYEQYF.

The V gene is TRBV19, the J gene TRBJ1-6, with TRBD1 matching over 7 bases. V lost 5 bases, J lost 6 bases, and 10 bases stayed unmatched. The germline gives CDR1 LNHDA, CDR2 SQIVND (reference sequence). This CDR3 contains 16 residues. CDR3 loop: CASSRAGTDFNSPLHF. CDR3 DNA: TGTGCCAGTAGTCGAGCCGGGACAGATTTTAATTCACCCCTCCACTTT.

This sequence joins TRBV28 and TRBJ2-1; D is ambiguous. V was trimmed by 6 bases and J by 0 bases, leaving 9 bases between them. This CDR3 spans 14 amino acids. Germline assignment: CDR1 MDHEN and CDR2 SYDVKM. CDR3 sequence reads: CASSPPGSYNEQFF. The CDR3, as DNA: TGTGCCAGCAGCCCCCCGGGCTCCTACAATGAGCAGTTCTTC.

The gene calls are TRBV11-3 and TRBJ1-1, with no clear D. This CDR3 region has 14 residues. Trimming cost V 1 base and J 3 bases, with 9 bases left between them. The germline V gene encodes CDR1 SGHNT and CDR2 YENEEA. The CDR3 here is CASSLGEGYTEAFF. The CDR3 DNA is TGTGCCAGCAGCTTAGGAGAGGGATACACTGAAGCTTTCTTT.

The CDR3 coding sequence is TGTGCCAGCAGAGTTAGCGGGAGTTCAGATACGCAGTATTTT. Residues: CASRVSGSSDTQYF. V gene TRBV2 combines with J gene TRBJ2-3; TRBD2 aligns across 9 bases. Trimming at V came to 6 bases and at J to 4 bases, leaving 5 bases not matched to a gene. The CDR3 has 14 residues. Germline CDR1 and CDR2: SNHLY and FYNNEI.

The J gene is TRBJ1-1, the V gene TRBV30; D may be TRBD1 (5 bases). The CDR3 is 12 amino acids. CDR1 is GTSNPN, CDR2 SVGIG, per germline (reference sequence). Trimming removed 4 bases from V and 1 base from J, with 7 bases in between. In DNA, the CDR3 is TGTGCCTGGAAGACAGAGAACACTGAAGCTTTCTTT. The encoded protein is CAWKTENTEAFF.

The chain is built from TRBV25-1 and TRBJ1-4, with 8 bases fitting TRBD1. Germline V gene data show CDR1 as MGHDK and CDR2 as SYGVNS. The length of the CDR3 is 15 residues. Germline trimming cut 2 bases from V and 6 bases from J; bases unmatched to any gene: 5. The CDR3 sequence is CASSEVGQGYEKLFF. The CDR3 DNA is TGTGCCAGCAGTGAAGTTGGACAGGGCTATGAAAAACTGTTTTTT.

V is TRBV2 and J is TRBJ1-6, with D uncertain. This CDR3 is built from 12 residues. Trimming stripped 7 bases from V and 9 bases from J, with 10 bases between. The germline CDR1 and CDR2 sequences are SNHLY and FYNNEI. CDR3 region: CASTPESSPLHF. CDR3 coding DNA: TGTGCCAGCACCCCAGAAAGTTCACCCCTCCACTTT.

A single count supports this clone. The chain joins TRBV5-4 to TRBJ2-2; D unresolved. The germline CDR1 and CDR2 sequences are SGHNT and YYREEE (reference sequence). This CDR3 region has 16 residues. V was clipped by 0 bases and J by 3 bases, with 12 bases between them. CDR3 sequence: CASSLVWASDTGELFF. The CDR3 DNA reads TGTGCCAGCAGCTTGGTTTGGGCCTCGGACACCGGGGAGCTGTTTTTT. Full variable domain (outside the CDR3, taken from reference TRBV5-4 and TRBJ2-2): ETGVTQSPTHLIKTRGQQVTLRCSSQSGHNTVSWYQQALGQGPQFIFQYYREEENGRGNFPPRFSGLQFPNYSSELNVNALELDDSALYLCASSLVWASDTGELFFGEGSRLTVL.

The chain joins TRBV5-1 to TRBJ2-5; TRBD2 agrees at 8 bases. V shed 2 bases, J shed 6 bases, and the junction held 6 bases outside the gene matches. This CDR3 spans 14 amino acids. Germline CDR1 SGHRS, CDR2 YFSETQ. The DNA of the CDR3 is TGCGCCAGCAGCTTAGCGGGAGTGGTAAAGACCCAGTACTTC. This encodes CASSLAGVVKTQYF.

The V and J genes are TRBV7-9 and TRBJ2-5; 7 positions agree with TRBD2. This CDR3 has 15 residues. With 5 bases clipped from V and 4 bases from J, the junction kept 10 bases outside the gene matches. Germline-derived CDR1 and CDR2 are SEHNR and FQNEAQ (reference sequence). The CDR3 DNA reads TGTGCCAGCAGCGTCTACCGGGACTATCGAGAGACCCAGTACTTC. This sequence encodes CASSVYRDYRETQYF.

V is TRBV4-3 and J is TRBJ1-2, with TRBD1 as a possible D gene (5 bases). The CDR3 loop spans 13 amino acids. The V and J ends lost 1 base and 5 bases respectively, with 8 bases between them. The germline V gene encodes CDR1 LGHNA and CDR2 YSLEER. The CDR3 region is CASSQGQIYGYTF. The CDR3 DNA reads TGCGCCAGCAGCCAAGGACAGATATATGGCTACACCTTC.

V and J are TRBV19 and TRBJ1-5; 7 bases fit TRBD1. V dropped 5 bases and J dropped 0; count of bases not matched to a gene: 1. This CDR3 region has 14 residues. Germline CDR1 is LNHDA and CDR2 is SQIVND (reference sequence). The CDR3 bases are TGTGCCAGTAGTCAGGGGGTTAGCAATCAGCCCCAGCATTTT. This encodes CASSQGVSNQPQHF.

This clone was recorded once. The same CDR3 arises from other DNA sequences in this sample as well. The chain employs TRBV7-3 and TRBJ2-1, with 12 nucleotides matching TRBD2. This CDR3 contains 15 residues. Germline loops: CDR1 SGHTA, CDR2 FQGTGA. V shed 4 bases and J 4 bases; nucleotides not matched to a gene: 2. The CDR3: CASSSLAGGYNEQFF. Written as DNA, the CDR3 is TGTGCCAGCAGCTCTCTAGCGGGAGGGTACAATGAGCAGTTCTTC.

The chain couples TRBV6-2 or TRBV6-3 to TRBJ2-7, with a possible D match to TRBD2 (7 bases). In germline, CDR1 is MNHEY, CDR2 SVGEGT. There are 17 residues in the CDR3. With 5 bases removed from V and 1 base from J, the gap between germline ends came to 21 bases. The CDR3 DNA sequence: TGTGCCAGCAGTCCAATGAAAGGGGGACTACTATCCTACGAGCAGTACTTC. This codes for CASSPMKGGLLSYEQYF.

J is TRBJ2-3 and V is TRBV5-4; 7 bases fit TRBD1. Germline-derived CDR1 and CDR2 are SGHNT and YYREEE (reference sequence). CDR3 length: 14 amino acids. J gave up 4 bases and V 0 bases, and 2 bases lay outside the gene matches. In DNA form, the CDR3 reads TGTGCCAGCAGCTTGGGACAGGGTGCAGATACGCAGTATTTT. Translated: CASSLGQGADTQYF.

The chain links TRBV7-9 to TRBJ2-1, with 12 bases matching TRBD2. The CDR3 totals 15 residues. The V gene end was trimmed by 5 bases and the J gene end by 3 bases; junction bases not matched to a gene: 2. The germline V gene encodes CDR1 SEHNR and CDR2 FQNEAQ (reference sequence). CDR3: CASSAGLAGYNEQFF. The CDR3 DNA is TGTGCCAGCAGCGCGGGACTAGCGGGCTACAATGAGCAGTTCTTC.

The DNA of the CDR3 is TGCAGCGTAGATGGACTAGACACAGATACGCAGTATTTT. It specifies CSVDGLDTDTQYF. The chain joins TRBV29-1 to TRBJ2-3; 7 bases are a match to TRBD2. There are 13 residues in the CDR3. The trim removed 6 bases at V and 2 bases at J, leaving 5 bases unmatched. Germline V CDR1 and CDR2: SQVTM, ANQGSEA.

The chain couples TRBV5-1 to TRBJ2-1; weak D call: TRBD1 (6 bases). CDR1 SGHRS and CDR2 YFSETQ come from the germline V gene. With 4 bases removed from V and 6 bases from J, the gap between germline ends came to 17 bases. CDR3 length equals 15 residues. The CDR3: CASSAQGRPGNEQFF. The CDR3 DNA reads TGCGCCAGCAGCGCGCAGGGGCGGCCTGGCAATGAGCAGTTCTTC.

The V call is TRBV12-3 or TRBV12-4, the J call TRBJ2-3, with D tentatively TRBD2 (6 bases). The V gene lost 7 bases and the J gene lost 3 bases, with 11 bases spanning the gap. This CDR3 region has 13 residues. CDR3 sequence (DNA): TGTGCCAGCAACCCCGGGGGAACAGATACGCAGTATTTT. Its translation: CASNPGGTDTQYF.

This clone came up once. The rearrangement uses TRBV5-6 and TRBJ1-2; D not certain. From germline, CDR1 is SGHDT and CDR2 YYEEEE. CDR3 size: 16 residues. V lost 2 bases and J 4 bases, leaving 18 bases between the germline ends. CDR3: CASSFGTSGGLYGYTF. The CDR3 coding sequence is TGTGCCAGCAGCTTCGGTACTTCTGGAGGCCTCTATGGCTACACCTTC.

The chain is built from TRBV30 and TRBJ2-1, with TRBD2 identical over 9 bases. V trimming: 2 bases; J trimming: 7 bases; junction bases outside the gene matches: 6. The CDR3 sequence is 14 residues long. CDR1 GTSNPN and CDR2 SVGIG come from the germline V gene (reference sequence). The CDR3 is CAWSWGTSSNEQFF. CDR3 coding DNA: TGTGCCTGGAGTTGGGGGACTAGCAGTAATGAGCAGTTCTTC.